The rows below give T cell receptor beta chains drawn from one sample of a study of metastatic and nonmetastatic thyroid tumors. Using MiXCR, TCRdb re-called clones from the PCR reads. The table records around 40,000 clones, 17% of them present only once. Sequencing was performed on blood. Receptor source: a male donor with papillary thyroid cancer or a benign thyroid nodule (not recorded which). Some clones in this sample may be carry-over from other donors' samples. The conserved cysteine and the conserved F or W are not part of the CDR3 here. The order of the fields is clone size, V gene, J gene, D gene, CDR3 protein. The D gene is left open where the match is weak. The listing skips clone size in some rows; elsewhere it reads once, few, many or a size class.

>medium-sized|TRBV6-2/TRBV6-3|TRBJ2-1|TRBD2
ASSYYRLAGYYNEQF
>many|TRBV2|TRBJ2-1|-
ASRPGTSYNEQF
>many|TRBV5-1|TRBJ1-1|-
ASSLAASKFEAF
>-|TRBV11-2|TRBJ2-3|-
ASSFRRVGTDTQY
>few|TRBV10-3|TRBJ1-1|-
AISRGGVTEAF
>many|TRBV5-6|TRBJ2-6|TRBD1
ASSFGQGSNVLT
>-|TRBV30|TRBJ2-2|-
AWNSKGELS
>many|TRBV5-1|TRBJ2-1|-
ASSLESANYNEQF
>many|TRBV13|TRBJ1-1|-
ASSASEGSNTEAF
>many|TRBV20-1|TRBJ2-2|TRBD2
SARDLAGDVGELF
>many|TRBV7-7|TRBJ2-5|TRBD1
ASSRQGYQETQY
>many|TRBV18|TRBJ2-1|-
ASSPPTGYNEQF
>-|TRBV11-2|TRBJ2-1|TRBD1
ASSFTGTGGNEQF
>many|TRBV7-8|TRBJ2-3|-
ASSLGGDLQY
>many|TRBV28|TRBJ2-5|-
ASSFPGTRRQETQY
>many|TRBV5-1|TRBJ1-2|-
ASSLSAGVQGGYT
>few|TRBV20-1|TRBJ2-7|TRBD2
SSGLAGIDEQY
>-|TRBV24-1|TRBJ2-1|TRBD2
ATSGCGAGGRNEQF
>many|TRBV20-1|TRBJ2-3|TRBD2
SASAASGTLTDTQY
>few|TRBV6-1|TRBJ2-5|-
ASSFGGPGTQY
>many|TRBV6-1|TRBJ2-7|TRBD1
ASSEVDRPYEQY
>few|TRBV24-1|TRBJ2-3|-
ATAILGTDTQY
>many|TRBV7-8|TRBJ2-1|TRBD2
ASLIKPGLAGDEQF
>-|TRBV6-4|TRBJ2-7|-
ASTFVPLQAPYEQY
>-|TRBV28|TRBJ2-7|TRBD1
ASNRQGWEQY
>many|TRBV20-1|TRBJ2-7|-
SARDQGSYHEQY
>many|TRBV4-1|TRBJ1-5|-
ASSHVIDQPQH
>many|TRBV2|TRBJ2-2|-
ASMGGELF
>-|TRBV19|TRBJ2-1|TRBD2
ANIIELAAYNKQF
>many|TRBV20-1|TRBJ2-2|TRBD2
SAQTPFGLVAGELF
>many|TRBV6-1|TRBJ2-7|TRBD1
ASRTGYEQY
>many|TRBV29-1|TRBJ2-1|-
SVDGGYVYNEQF
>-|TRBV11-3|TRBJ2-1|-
ASSPPMGAEQF
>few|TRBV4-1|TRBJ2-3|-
ASSQAYATDTQY